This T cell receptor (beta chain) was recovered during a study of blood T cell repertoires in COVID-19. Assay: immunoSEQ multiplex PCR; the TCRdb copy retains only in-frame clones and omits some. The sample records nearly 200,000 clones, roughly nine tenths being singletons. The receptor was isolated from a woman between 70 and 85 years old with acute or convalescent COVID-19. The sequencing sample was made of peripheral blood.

DNA of the CDR3: TGCGCCAGCACCCCGGGGGGTGGGTACAATGAGCAGTTCTTC. Translating gives CASTPGGGYNEQFF. This rearrangement joins TRBV5-1 to TRBJ2-1, with TRBD2 matching over 7 bases. The CDR3 extends over 14 amino acids. CDR1 SGHRS and CDR2 YFSETQ come from the germline V gene. With V trimmed by 6 bases and J by 4 bases, 7 bases remained unmatched.